These 13 T cell receptor beta chains originate from one sample sequenced in a study of blood T cell repertoires in COVID-19. Libraries were prepared by immunoSEQ multiplex PCR; TCRdb keeps only in-frame clonotypes and omits some of them. The top ten hold more than 3.5% of the sample, which has over 130,000 clones, 75% to 85% seen once. Sequencing was done on a sample of peripheral blood. Receptors were obtained from a woman aged 80 or older with active or convalescent COVID-19.

V gene TRBV4-2 combines with J gene TRBJ1-6; TRBD1 might be the D (6 bases). This CDR3 contains 15 residues. V shed 2 bases and J shed 6 bases, with 11 bases lying between them. Germline lookup yields CDR1 LGHNA and CDR2 YNFKEQ. The DNA of the CDR3 is TGTGCCAGCAGCCAACGGGGGGGCGGTAATTCACCCCTCCACTTT. Protein product: CASSQRGGGNSPLHF.

The V and J genes are TRBV6-5 and TRBJ1-2; D might be TRBD1 (6 bases). Per germline, CDR1 MNHEY and CDR2 SVGAGI. This CDR3 spans 13 amino acids. With 4 bases removed from V and 7 bases from J, the gap between germline ends came to 13 bases. The DNA for the CDR3 is TGTGCCAGCAGTTCTACAGGGAGAATTGGCTACACCTTC. Translation: CASSSTGRIGYTF.

This clone appeared many times. The genes are TRBV25-1 and TRBJ2-1, with a weak D call TRBD1 (6 bases). The CDR3 contains 16 residues. Germline assignment: CDR1 MGHDK and CDR2 SYGVNS. The germline V and J ends were trimmed by 0 bases and 8 bases, with 17 bases remaining between them. The CDR3, as DNA: TGTGCCAGCAGTGAATACAGGGGCGTGGACATCGATGAGCAGTTCTTC. Amino acids: CASSEYRGVDIDEQFF.

This clone turned up a few times. The CDR3 region is CASSVGTGLSYEQYF. The CDR3 nucleotides are TGTGCCAGCAGTGTCGGGACAGGCCTTTCTTACGAGCAGTACTTC. The chain joins TRBV2 to TRBJ2-7, with 8 bases identical to TRBD1. The CDR3 runs 15 residues. Germline CDR1 is SNHLY and CDR2 is FYNNEI. The V and J ends lost 4 bases and 4 bases, in that order; junction bases with no gene match: 9.

The chain employs TRBV6-5 and TRBJ1-3, with a possible D match to TRBD1 (6 bases). The CDR3 sequence is 12 residues long. The V gene lost 10 bases and the J gene lost 2 bases, with 9 bases spanning the gap. Germline CDR1 and CDR2: MNHEY and SVGAGI. The CDR3 loop reads CATQGPGNTIYF. As DNA, the CDR3 is TGTGCCACCCAGGGGCCTGGAAACACCATATATTTT.

V usage is TRBV30 and J usage is TRBJ2-3; D not resolved. The CDR3 is made up of 11 amino acids. V gave up 4 bases and J gave up 6 bases, with 8 bases separating them. CDR1 and CDR2 (germline): GTSNPN, SVGIG (reference sequence). The CDR3 coding sequence is TGTGCCTGGACATTCCGGGATACGCAGTATTTT. Translating it yields CAWTFRDTQYF.

V usage is TRBV19 and J usage is TRBJ1-1; the D gene is possibly TRBD1 (6 bases). The CDR3 is made up of 13 amino acids. Germline V gene lookup returns CDR1 LNHDA and CDR2 SQIVND (reference sequence). V shed 4 bases and J shed 11 bases, with 17 bases lying between them. DNA for the CDR3: TGTGCCAGTAGTACCAATTGGGACACTTCCGCTTTCTTT. Protein: CASSTNWDTSAFF.

The rearrangement joins TRBV28 to TRBJ2-5; D not resolved. The germline V gene encodes CDR1 MDHEN and CDR2 SYDVKM. The CDR3 loop spans 10 amino acids. The ends were cut back, 7 bases at V and 4 bases at J, with 4 bases in the middle. CDR3 region: CASTRETQYF. CDR3 in DNA: TGTGCCAGCACCAGAGAGACCCAGTACTTC.

The V call is TRBV5-5, the J call TRBJ1-1; D is possibly TRBD1 (5 bases). The CDR3 is 11 residues long. The V and J ends lost 3 bases and 11 bases respectively, with 11 bases between them. Per the germline V gene, CDR1 is SGHKS and CDR2 is YYEKEE (reference sequence). The CDR3: CASSSARVAFF. CDR3 DNA: TGTGCCAGCAGCTCGGCCAGGGTTGCTTTCTTT. Supplemented by reference TRBV5-5 and TRBJ1-1, the full variable domain reads DAGVTQSPTHLIKTRGQQVTLRCSPISGHKSVSWYQQVLGQGPQFIFQYYEKEERGRGNFPDRFSARQFPNYSSELNVNALLLGDSALYLCASSSARVAFFGQGTRLTVV.

V gene TRBV5-1 combines with J gene TRBJ1-1; D remains ambiguous. Trimming removed 3 bases at V and 1 base at J, with 16 bases between. From germline, CDR1 is SGHRS and CDR2 YFSETQ. This CDR3 contains 16 residues. For the CDR3, the DNA is TGCGCCAGCAGCTCTTTGGGTGTGAGGGAGAACACTGAAGCTTTCTTT. Its protein is CASSSLGVRENTEAFF.

This clone has only a few counts. The chain carries TRBV6-5 and TRBJ1-2, with TRBD1 as a possible D gene (5 bases). The CDR3 is made up of 12 amino acids. The V end lost 6 bases, the J end lost 8 bases, and 13 bases lay between the germline ends. Per germline, CDR1 MNHEY and CDR2 SVGAGI. CDR3: CASRGRPSGYTF. CDR3 in DNA: TGTGCCAGCAGGGGGCGGCCCTCCGGCTACACCTTC.

The J gene is TRBJ1-5, the V gene TRBV30; 10 bases agree with TRBD1. V shed 2 bases and J 2 bases; nucleotides not matched to a gene: 9. This CDR3 region has 17 residues. Germline assignment: CDR1 GTSNPN and CDR2 SVGIG (reference sequence). The CDR3 DNA sequence: TGTGCCTGGAGTATGAAGCAAGGGACAGGGGGCAATCAGCCCCAGCATTTT. It is translated as CAWSMKQGTGGNQPQHF.

The chain recombines TRBV12-5 with TRBJ1-2; 8 bases are a match to TRBD1. In germline, CDR1 is LGHNT, CDR2 FRNRAP. Germline trimming cut 6 bases from V and 4 bases from J; bases unmatched to any gene: 7. This CDR3 has 14 residues. CDR3 DNA: TGTGCTAGTGGGAGCTCCAGGGGGCTCTATGGCTACACCTTC. Its protein product is CASGSSRGLYGYTF. The variable domain in full, completed from reference TRBV12-5 and TRBJ1-2, reads DARVTQTPRHKVTEMGQEVTMRCQPILGHNTVFWYRQTMMQGLELLAYFRNRAPLDDSGMPKDRFSAEMPDATLATLKIQPSEPRDSAVYFCASGSSRGLYGYTFGSGTRLTVV.